The 25 T cell receptor beta chains below were found in one sample sequenced in a study of blood T cells in healthy people across ages. A sample-barcoded 5' primer and a J-beta primer mix were used in a second PCR of about 7 to 12 cycles. TCRdb redid the calling of the 5' RACE reads with MiXCR, one entry per CDR3 protein. This sample carries about 650,000 distinct CDR3 sequences, about 34% of them seen once, and the ten largest clones take 15% to 17%. What was sequenced was blood. The receptors shown here come from a woman of 80 years or more in good health.

This clonotype was seen ten or more times. A read error may explain this, as a much larger clone is one base away. The rearrangement joins TRBV6-5 to TRBJ2-5; TRBD2 agrees at 9 bases. Germline-derived CDR1 and CDR2 are MNHEY and SVGAGI. This CDR3 region has 15 residues. J lost 11 bases, V lost 1 base, and 11 bases had no gene match. CDR3 loop: CASSYLRGGSDEQYF. In DNA, the CDR3 is TGTGCCAGCAGTTACTTGCGGGGGGGCTCTGATGAGCAGTACTTC.

This clonotype was found many times. V gene TRBV28 combines with J gene TRBJ2-7; tentatively, D is TRBD1 (5 bases). Between the trimmed V and J ends, which lost 5 bases and 6 bases, there was a span of 20 bases. The CDR3 is made up of 15 amino acids. Germline values: CDR1 MDHEN, CDR2 SYDVKM. CDR3 protein: CASSPIYRTRLEQYF. The CDR3, as DNA: TGTGCCAGCAGTCCAATATACAGGACGAGGCTCGAGCAGTACTTC.

V gene TRBV6-1 combines with J gene TRBJ1-2; D not certain. Germline V CDR1 and CDR2: MNHNS, SASEGT. Trimming stripped 2 bases from V and 2 bases from J, with 6 bases between. The CDR3 runs 13 residues. The CDR3 DNA reads TGTGCCAGCAGTGAAACCAGCAACTATGGCTACACCTTC. As protein: CASSETSNYGYTF.

This clonotype was seen at least ten times. This could be a read error, since a much larger clone is one nucleotide away. The chain carries TRBV4-3 and TRBJ2-1; 12 positions match TRBD2. The CDR3 length is 15 residues. Germline V gene data show CDR1 as LGHNA and CDR2 as YSLEER. Germline trimming cut 1 base from V and 13 bases from J; bases unmatched to any gene: 8. CDR3 DNA sequence: TGCGCCAGCAGCCAAGGGACTAGCGGGGCTGCTCATCAGTTCTTC. Its translation is CASSQGTSGAAHQFF.

The table lists this clonotype with many counts. V and J are TRBV3-1 and TRBJ2-1; 11 bases map to TRBD1. The CDR3 has 16 residues. Germline V lookup: CDR1 LGHDT, CDR2 YNNKEL (reference sequence). J was trimmed by 7 bases and V by 3 bases; bases with no gene match: 8. The CDR3: CASSQTAGTGGNEQFF. The CDR3 DNA follows: TGTGCCAGCAGCCAGACCGCCGGGACAGGGGGTAATGAGCAGTTCTTC.

The sample holds many counts of this clonotype. The chain couples TRBV20-1 to TRBJ2-1; 7 nucleotides line up with TRBD1. The junction had 11 bases not matched to a gene; V was cut back by 5 bases and J by 10 bases. This CDR3 contains 13 residues. Germline assignment: CDR1 DFQATT and CDR2 SNEGSKA (reference sequence). The CDR3 sequence: CSAYRDRSQEQFF. CDR3 nucleotide sequence: TGCAGTGCTTACCGGGACAGAAGTCAGGAGCAGTTCTTC.

This clonotype has more than one count but fewer than ten. The chain employs TRBV6-6 and TRBJ1-1, with a tentative D call TRBD1 (6 bases). The CDR3 length is 14 residues. Trimming removed 2 bases from V and 4 bases from J, with 11 bases in between. CDR1 MNHNY and CDR2 SVGAGI come from the germline V gene (reference sequence). In DNA, the CDR3 is TGTGCCAGCAGTTACCCCACAGGGACCACTGAAGCTTTCTTT. Amino acid sequence: CASSYPTGTTEAFF.

Remarks on this clonotype: This may arise from a read error, as a much more abundant clone is one base away. J is TRBJ2-5 and V is TRBV6-1; 9 bases map to TRBD1. The CDR3 has 15 amino acids. V trimming: 6 bases; J trimming: 11 bases; junction bases outside the gene matches: 16. Germline assignment: CDR1 MNHNS and CDR2 SASEGT. CDR3 sequence reads: CASSQTGGRNNEQYF. The CDR3 bases are TGTGCCAGCAGCCAAACAGGGGGCAGAAACAATGAGCAGTACTTC.

This chain joins TRBV19 and TRBJ1-1, with TRBD1 matching 7 bases. The CDR3 runs to 13 residues. The germline V gene encodes CDR1 LNHDA and CDR2 SQIVND (reference sequence). With 5 bases clipped from V and 8 bases from J, the junction kept 8 bases outside the gene matches. The CDR3 protein is CASSLLRDSEAFF. CDR3 nucleotides: TGTGCCAGTAGTCTTCTTCGGGACAGCGAAGCTTTCTTT.

Points on this clonotype: At one of its ends the junction is not consistent with the germline gene, which may arise from a read error. The chain links TRBV28 to TRBJ1-4; 9 nucleotides line up with TRBD1. This CDR3 spans 15 amino acids. Per the germline V gene, CDR1 is MDHEN and CDR2 is SYDVKM. CDR3 sequence (DNA): TGTACCAGCCAGTTCCGGGGACAGGGAAATGAAAAACTGTTTTTT. Protein product: CTSQFRGQGNEKLFF.

Regarding this clonotype: A read error may produce the germline difference seen at one junction end. J is TRBJ2-2 and V is TRBV12-3 or TRBV12-4; 16 bases align to TRBD2. The CDR3 length is 17 residues. The CDR3 sequence: CASRVGLAGGDSGALFF. The DNA of the CDR3 is TGTGCCAGCAGAGTGGGACTAGCGGGGGGGGATTCGGGGGCGCTGTTTTTT.

This clonotype was counted at least ten times. J is TRBJ2-7 and V is TRBV7-8, with TRBD1 identical over 7 bases. V shed 6 bases and J 3 bases; nucleotides not matched to a gene: 11. This CDR3 is 15 amino acids long. Germline V gives CDR1 SGHVS, CDR2 FQNEAQ. The CDR3 DNA is TGTGCCAGCAGTAGACTGAGGGGGCGAGGCTACGAGCAGTACTTC. This codes for CASSRLRGRGYEQYF.

This clonotype was observed many times. The chain has TRBV7-9 and TRBJ1-4, with D unclear. From germline, CDR1 is SEHNR and CDR2 FQNEAQ (reference sequence). V was shortened by 2 bases and J by 5 bases, with 12 bases between the two germline ends. The CDR3 has 15 residues. CDR3 coding DNA: TGTGCCAGCAGCTTATTGTTGGCAGCAAATGAAAAACTGTTTTTT. This sequence encodes CASSLLLAANEKLFF. The variable domain in full, with the rest retrieved from reference TRBV7-9 and TRBJ1-4, is DTGVSQNPRHKITKRGQNVTFRCDPISEHNRLYWYRQTLGQGPEFLTYFQNEAQLEKSRLLSDRFSAERPKGSFSTLEIQRTEQGDSAMYLCASSLLLAANEKLFFGSGTQLSVL.

The gene calls are TRBV6-1 and TRBJ1-2; TRBD1 aligns across 11 bases. The CDR3 runs to 15 residues. Germline V gene lookup returns CDR1 MNHNS and CDR2 SASEGT. The junction had 5 bases not matched to a gene; V was cut back by 4 bases and J by 4 bases. The CDR3, as DNA: TGTGCCAGCAGTGGGCAAGGACAGGGGGCCTATGGCTACACCTTC. Translating it yields CASSGQGQGAYGYTF.

For this clonotype: Possible read error: a much larger clone is one base away. V is TRBV30 and J is TRBJ2-7; D is possibly TRBD1 or TRBD2 (5 bases each). The V end lost 3 bases, the J end lost 10 bases, and 13 bases lay between the germline ends. The CDR3 contains 11 residues. Germline values: CDR1 GTSNPN, CDR2 SVGIG (reference sequence). DNA for the CDR3: TGTGCCTGGAGGGGGGAAGAGTCCCAGTACTTC. As protein: CAWRGEESQYF.

There are many counts of this clonotype. J is TRBJ2-5 and V is TRBV7-9; 8 bases line up with TRBD2. The CDR3 is 15 amino acids. The germline gives CDR1 SEHNR, CDR2 FQNEAQ (reference sequence). V was clipped by 6 bases and J by 5 bases; unmatched bases: 11. As DNA, the CDR3 is TGTGCCAGCAGACGCCTTAGCGGGGCCGGGGAGACCCAGTACTTC. Protein product: CASRRLSGAGETQYF.

The chain employs TRBV20-1 and TRBJ2-5; 11 bases are shared with TRBD2. CDR3 length equals 14 residues. Germline V gives CDR1 DFQATT, CDR2 SNEGSKA (reference sequence). The junction had 2 bases not matched to a gene; V was cut back by 0 bases and J by 5 bases. The CDR3 coding sequence is TGCAGTGCTAGAGACCGACTAGCGGGGGAGACCCAGTACTTC. This gives the protein CSARDRLAGETQYF.

This clonotype was seen many times. The chain is built from TRBV6-5 and TRBJ1-6; D uncertain. Between the trimmed V and J ends, which lost 3 bases and 6 bases, there was a span of 12 bases. This CDR3 has 15 amino acids. Germline V CDR1 and CDR2: MNHEY, SVGAGI. CDR3 nucleotides: TGTGCCAGCAGTTATTCGCGGGAGCCTAATTCACCCCTCCACTTT. As protein: CASSYSREPNSPLHF.

Details on this clonotype: This may be a read error: a much more frequent sequence differs by one nucleotide. The J gene is TRBJ2-5, the V gene TRBV2; maybe TRBD1 (6 bases). CDR1 is SNHLY, CDR2 FYNNEI, per germline. This CDR3 contains 17 residues. V lost 6 bases and J 5 bases, leaving 25 bases between the germline ends. The CDR3, as DNA: TGTGCCAGCAGCGACCCTTCCTCGGGACATTGGGGGGAGACCCAGTACTTC. This translates into CASSDPSSGHWGETQYF.

This clonotype was counted ten times or more. This chain joins TRBV5-1 and TRBJ1-6, with 10 bases matching TRBD1. Germline loops: CDR1 SGHRS, CDR2 YFSETQ. The CDR3 is 17 residues long. Trimming removed 0 bases from V and 6 bases from J; junction bases left unmatched: 6. The CDR3 region has the DNA TGCGCCAGCAGCTTGGTTACGGGACAGGGGCTTAATTCACCCCTCCACTTT. It codes for CASSLVTGQGLNSPLHF. The complete variable domain, with remaining parts taken from reference TRBV5-1 and TRBJ1-6, reads KAGVTQTPRYLIKTRGQQVTLSCSPISGHRSVSWYQQTPGQGLQFLFEYFSETQRNKGNFPGRFSGRQFSNSRSEMNVSTLELGDSALYLCASSLVTGQGLNSPLHFGNGTRLTVT.

The chain uses TRBV30 and TRBJ2-3; 15 bases are shared with TRBD2. The CDR3 sequence is 13 residues long. Trimming removed 1 base from V and 14 bases from J; junction bases left unmatched: 4. Germline-derived CDR1 and CDR2 are GTSNPN and SVGIG (reference sequence). The CDR3 sequence: CAWSGTSGGAMYF. Here the CDR3 DNA reads TGTGCCTGGAGTGGGACTAGCGGGGGGGCGATGTATTTT.

This clonotype has more than one count but fewer than ten. This chain joins TRBV5-5 and TRBJ1-6, with D possibly matching TRBD1 (5 bases). V lost 1 base to trimming and J lost 5 bases, with 7 bases between them. Germline loops: CDR1 SGHKS, CDR2 YYEKEE (reference sequence). This CDR3 is 14 amino acids long. The CDR3 protein is CASSLIGDNSPLHF. DNA for the CDR3: TGTGCCAGCAGCTTGATAGGGGATAATTCACCCCTCCACTTT. Variable domain in full (rest from reference TRBV5-5 and TRBJ1-6): DAGVTQSPTHLIKTRGQQVTLRCSPISGHKSVSWYQQVLGQGPQFIFQYYEKEERGRGNFPDRFSARQFPNYSSELNVNALLLGDSALYLCASSLIGDNSPLHFGNGTRLTVT.

The chain carries TRBV20-1 and TRBJ1-5; D not resolved. Germline CDR1 reads DFQATT; CDR2 reads SNEGSKA (reference sequence). V shed 2 bases and J shed 7 bases, with 18 bases lying between them. The CDR3 runs to 15 residues. CDR3 sequence (DNA): TGCAGTGCTAGACTTAGACTCTCTGGGAACCAGCCCCAGCATTTT. Its translation: CSARLRLSGNQPQHF.

This clonotype was recorded at least ten times. V gene TRBV29-1 combines with J gene TRBJ2-7; either TRBD1 or TRBD2 may supply D (5 bases each). The CDR3 covers 10 residues. CDR1 is SQVTM, CDR2 ANQGSEA, per germline. Trimming took off 7 bases at V and 5 bases at J, with 9 bases between the two ends. In DNA, the CDR3 is TGCAGCGCCGGGGCGGACGAGCAGTACTTC. It codes for CSAGADEQYF.

The table lists this clonotype with many counts. The CDR3 DNA sequence: TGTGCCAGCAGTTTGATCGGGAGGGACTATGGCTACACCTTC. It specifies CASSLIGRDYGYTF. The chain has TRBV28 and TRBJ1-2; D unresolved. This CDR3 is built from 14 residues. V dropped 3 bases and J dropped 3 bases, with 11 bases sitting between them. CDR1 and CDR2 (germline): MDHEN, SYDVKM.